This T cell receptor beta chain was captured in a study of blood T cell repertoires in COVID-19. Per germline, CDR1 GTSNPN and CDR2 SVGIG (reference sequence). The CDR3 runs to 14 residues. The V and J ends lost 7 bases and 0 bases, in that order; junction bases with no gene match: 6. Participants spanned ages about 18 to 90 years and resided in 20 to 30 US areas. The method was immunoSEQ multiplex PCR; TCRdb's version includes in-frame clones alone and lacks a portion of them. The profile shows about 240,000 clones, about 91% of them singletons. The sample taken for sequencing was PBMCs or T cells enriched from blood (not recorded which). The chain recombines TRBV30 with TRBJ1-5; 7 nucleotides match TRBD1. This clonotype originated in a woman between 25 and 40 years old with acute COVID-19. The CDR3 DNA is TGTGCCTACCGACAGGGAGATAGCAATCAGCCCCAGCATTTT. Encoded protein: CAYRQGDSNQPQHF.